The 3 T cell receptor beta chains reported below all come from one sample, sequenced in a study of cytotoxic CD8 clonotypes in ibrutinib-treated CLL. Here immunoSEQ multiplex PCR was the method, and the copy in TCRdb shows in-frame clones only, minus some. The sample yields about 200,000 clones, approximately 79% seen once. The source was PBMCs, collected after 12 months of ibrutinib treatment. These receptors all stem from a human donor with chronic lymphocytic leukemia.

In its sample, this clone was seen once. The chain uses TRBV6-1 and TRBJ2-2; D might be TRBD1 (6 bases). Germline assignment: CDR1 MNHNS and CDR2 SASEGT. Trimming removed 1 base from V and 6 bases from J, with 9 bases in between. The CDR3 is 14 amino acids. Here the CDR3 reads CASSEVYRAGELFF. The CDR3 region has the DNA TGTGCCAGCAGTGAAGTTTACAGGGCCGGGGAGCTGTTTTTT.

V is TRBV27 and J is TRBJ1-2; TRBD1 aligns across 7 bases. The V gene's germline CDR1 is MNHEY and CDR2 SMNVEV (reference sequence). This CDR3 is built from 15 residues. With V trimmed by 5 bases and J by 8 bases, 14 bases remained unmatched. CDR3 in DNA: TGTGCCAGCAGTCGTCCCCCTCACCAGGGGGGCGGCTACACCTTC. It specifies CASSRPPHQGGGYTF.

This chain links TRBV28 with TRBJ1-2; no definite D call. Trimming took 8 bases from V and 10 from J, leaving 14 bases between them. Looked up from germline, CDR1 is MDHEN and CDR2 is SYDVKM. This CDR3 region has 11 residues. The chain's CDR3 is CASGLRGDYTF. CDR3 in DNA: TGTGCCAGCGGCCTCCGTGGTGACTACACCTTC.